The 5 T cell receptor beta chains presented below share a single source sample, sequenced in a study of T cell responses to AZD1222 COVID-19 vaccine. Libraries were prepared by immunoSEQ multiplex PCR; TCRdb keeps only in-frame clonotypes and omits some of them. There are more than 150,000 clones in the sample; more than 75% occur only once, and roughly a quarter lies in the top ten. This specimen consisted of peripheral blood, obtained 28 days after the second AZD1222 dose. The origin of the receptors is an adult who received the AZD1222 COVID-19 vaccine.

The chain is built from TRBV2 and TRBJ2-7; the match to TRBD1 covers 9 bases. The CDR3 is 13 amino acids. CDR1 is SNHLY and CDR2 is FYNNEI in the germline V gene. The junction had 9 bases not matched to a gene; V was cut back by 11 bases and J by 4 bases. CDR3 DNA: TGTGCCGTGAGCCGGGACAGGGTATACGAGCAGTACTTC. It is translated as CAVSRDRVYEQYF.

This clone was observed a single time. This chain joins TRBV28 and TRBJ2-7, with D tentatively TRBD2 (6 bases). CDR3 length: 14 amino acids. The V end was cut by 2 bases, the J end by 5 bases, with 13 bases between. CDR1 and CDR2 from the germline V gene are MDHEN and SYDVKM. The CDR3 is CASSLRGGTHEQYF. CDR3 DNA sequence: TGTGCCAGCAGTTTAAGGGGCGGGACCCACGAGCAGTACTTC.

The chain is built from TRBV5-4 and TRBJ1-2; D remains unclear. V was clipped by 0 bases and J by 4 bases, with 16 bases between them. CDR1 and CDR2 from the germline V gene are SGHNT and YYREEE (reference sequence). The CDR3 sequence is 16 residues long. This chain's CDR3 is CASSLAGSQHIYGYTF. CDR3 DNA sequence: TGTGCCAGCAGCTTGGCCGGGAGTCAGCACATCTATGGCTACACCTTC.

The chain employs TRBV28 and TRBJ1-2, with no clear D. Germline lookup yields CDR1 MDHEN and CDR2 SYDVKM. This CDR3 is built from 11 residues. The germline V and J ends were trimmed by 6 bases and 8 bases, with 10 bases remaining between them. The CDR3 DNA sequence: TGTGCCAGCAGCCTGATGGGGGGCTACACCTTC. Amino acid sequence: CASSLMGGYTF.

This clone was counted a single time. At one boundary the junction diverges from the germline segment, which might be a read error. The chain employs TRBV7-7 and TRBJ2-7, with 8 bases that match TRBD2. This CDR3 has 15 residues. Per the germline V gene, CDR1 is SSHAT and CDR2 is FNYEAQ (reference sequence). CDR3 nucleotides: TGTGCTAGCAGCTTAGAGAGCGCGGGAGGTGCCGAGCAGTACTTC. Translating gives CASSLESAGGAEQYF.